Included here is one T cell receptor (beta chain) sequence, with context. The CDR3 runs 17 residues. Per the germline V gene, CDR1 is MRHNA and CDR2 is SNTAGT. Trimming stripped 2 bases from V and 3 bases from J, with 17 bases between. This specimen comes from a study of blood T cell repertoires in COVID-19. Background on the study: Acute and convalescent COVID-19 specimens originated in the United States, Italy and Spain. The analysed material was cDNA or gDNA that came from T cells, B-cell-depleted T cells, or PBMCs.

In the original workflow: How many nucleated cells were present was estimated from reference gene primer amplification. Produced via immunoSEQ multiplex PCR; TCRdb's table is partial and in-frame only. V and J calls and clone size are given by that table; D and trimming were obtained from the DNA. The sample records about 190,000 clones, approximately 79% being singletons. What was sequenced was peripheral blood. The chain uses TRBV6-4 and TRBJ1-3; TRBD1 is a possible D gene (6 bases). The receptor's source is a man in his thirties or forties with active or convalescent COVID-19. Written as DNA, the CDR3 is TGTGCCAGCAGTGACGAGTGCGGGGGGCACTTTGGAAACACCATATATTTT. Translated, it gives CASSDECGGHFGNTIYF.